This T cell receptor (beta chain) was documented in a study of T cell repertoires in cytomegalovirus infection. Study summary: It can be stated that public TCR beta signatures indicated CMV infection as well as a matching HLA type.

Study results and limitations: Totalled public TCR beta family frequency picked out people who carried CMV plus the relevant HLA.

This clonotype turned up a few times. What it binds is not known. TCRdb passed the reads through MiXCR, listing each CDR3 protein once. The sample has about 320,000 distinct CDR3 sequences; roughly 9.5% are singletons. There are 11 residues in the CDR3. V was cut by 5 bases and J by 12 bases, with 16 bases left in between. Looked up from germline, CDR1 is DFQATT and CDR2 is SNEGSKA (reference sequence). The rearrangement uses TRBV20-1 and TRBJ1-1; D possibly corresponds to TRBD1 (5 bases). The receptor's source is a human donor in good health (CMV status not recorded). Some clones in this sample may be carry-over from other donors' samples. Material: PBMCs. The CDR3 bases are TGCAGTGCTCCGCGGCAGGGTTTTACTTTCTTT. It encodes CSAPRQGFTFF.